This T cell receptor (beta chain) was recovered during a study of shared clonotypes between healthy human individuals. TCRdb's copy holds only in-frame clones and misses some; the assay was immunoSEQ multiplex PCR. Found here are about 2 million clones, just under 95% of them singletons; the top ten hold 0.85% to 1.2%. Positively selected for CCR7, the CD45RO-negative cells used as naive CD8 cells excluded terminally differentiated effector memory CD45RA+ cells. V dropped 5 bases and J dropped 7 bases, with 15 bases sitting between them. This CDR3 comprises 15 residues. Germline CDR1 and CDR2: MNHEY and SMNVEV (reference sequence).

The chain couples TRBV27 to TRBJ1-6; D might be TRBD1 (6 bases). Source material: naive CD8+ T cells sorted from blood. The source is a man aged 18 to 29 in good health. The CDR3 loop is CASSPSQGSNSPLHF. Written as DNA, the CDR3 is TGTGCCAGCAGTCCCTCACAGGGATCCAATTCACCCCTCCACTTT.